This entry lists 20 T cell receptor beta chains sequenced from one sample in a study of shared clonotypes between healthy human individuals. TCRdb's table, derived via immunoSEQ multiplex PCR, lists solely in-frame clones and lacks some. The sample contains about 1.1 million clones, 75% to 80% of which appear only once. The sample comprised memory CD4+ T cells from PBMCs. This sample's subset: CD45RA-negative fraction. These receptors were collected from a man between 18 and 29 years old in good health. Some clones in this sample may be carry-over from other donors' samples.

This chain joins TRBV5-1 and TRBJ2-7; 8 nucleotides line up with TRBD2. This CDR3 contains 14 residues. Germline loops: CDR1 SGHRS, CDR2 YFSETQ. V lost 7 bases to trimming and J lost 2 bases; unmatched junction nucleotides: 8. CDR3 region: CASRRREATYEQYF. CDR3 nucleotide sequence: TGCGCCAGCCGACGGCGGGAGGCAACCTACGAGCAGTACTTC.

J is TRBJ2-7 and V is TRBV4-3; D is perhaps TRBD1 (5 bases). This CDR3 is built from 16 residues. CDR1 LGHNA and CDR2 YSLEER come from the germline V gene. V lost 0 bases and J lost 0, with 12 bases in between. The CDR3 here is CASSQDGGQGSYEQYF. CDR3 nucleotides: TGCGCCAGCAGCCAAGATGGTGGGCAGGGCTCCTACGAGCAGTACTTC.

The chain has TRBV10-3 and TRBJ1-1; D gene uncertain. The germline V and J ends were trimmed by 3 bases and 1 base, with 12 bases remaining between them. The CDR3 sequence is 15 residues long. Germline-derived CDR1 and CDR2 are ENHRY and SYGVKD. Written as DNA, the CDR3 is TGTGCCATCAGTGACCCGGCCAGGTCGAACACTGAAGCTTTCTTT. Translating it yields CAISDPARSNTEAFF.

In the case of this clone: The sample contains more than one DNA sequence encoding this CDR3. V usage is TRBV20-1 and J usage is TRBJ1-2; weak D call: TRBD1 (6 bases). CDR3 size: 11 residues. Trimming pared 6 bases from V and 8 bases from J, leaving 13 bases between. Germline assignment: CDR1 DFQATT and CDR2 SNEGSKA (reference sequence). CDR3 region: CSAEGVYGYTF. The CDR3 region has the DNA TGCAGTGCCGAGGGGGTTTACGGCTACACCTTC.

On this clone itself: Other nucleotide sequences from this sample produce the same CDR3. The chain is built from TRBV15 and TRBJ2-7; a possible D gene is TRBD1 (5 bases). V dropped 1 base and J dropped 4 bases, with 8 bases sitting between them. From germline, CDR1 is LNHNV and CDR2 YYDKDF (reference sequence). The CDR3 has 13 residues. CDR3 protein: CATSRGQTYEQYF. CDR3 sequence (DNA): TGTGCCACCAGCAGAGGACAGACTTACGAGCAGTACTTC. Full variable domain (missing parts from reference TRBV15 and TRBJ2-7): DAMVIQNPRYQVTQFGKPVTLSCSQTLNHNVMYWYQQKSSQAPKLLFHYYDKDFNNEADTPDNFQSRRPNTSFCFLDIRSPGLGDTAMYLCATSRGQTYEQYFGPGTRLTVT.

The chain couples TRBV30 to TRBJ1-2; no clear D gene. Germline values: CDR1 GTSNPN, CDR2 SVGIG (reference sequence). The V and J ends lost 5 bases and 1 base respectively, with 8 bases between them. There are 12 residues in the CDR3. This CDR3 reads CAWGVHNYGYTF. The DNA of the CDR3 is TGTGCCTGGGGGGTCCATAACTATGGCTACACCTTC.

The chain employs TRBV19 and TRBJ1-4, with D maybe TRBD1 (6 bases). Trimming removed 6 bases from V and 7 bases from J, with 18 bases in between. Germline V gene sequence: CDR1 LNHDA, CDR2 SQIVND (reference sequence). The CDR3 loop spans 15 amino acids. The CDR3: CASSRAGKGGEKLFF. The CDR3 DNA is TGTGCCAGTAGCCGAGCGGGAAAAGGGGGTGAAAAACTGTTTTTT.

The chain joins TRBV5-1 to TRBJ2-1, with D hard to call. There are 16 residues in the CDR3. The V and J ends lost 2 bases and 5 bases respectively, with 17 bases between them. The germline gives CDR1 SGHRS, CDR2 YFSETQ. CDR3 residues: CASSFSWNGVHNEQFF. As DNA, the CDR3 is TGCGCCAGCAGCTTCTCATGGAACGGCGTACACAATGAGCAGTTCTTC.

The J gene is TRBJ1-4, the V gene TRBV18, with D unresolved. Germline lookup yields CDR1 KGHSH and CDR2 LQKENI. V lost 3 bases and J 4 bases, leaving 6 bases between the germline ends. The CDR3 totals 13 residues. CDR3 coding DNA: TGTGCCAGCTCACCTGATGGTAATGAAAAACTGTTTTTT. Its translation: CASSPDGNEKLFF.

V usage is TRBV5-5 and J usage is TRBJ2-5; TRBD1 aligns across 9 bases. J gave up 6 bases and V 2 bases, and 11 bases lay outside the gene matches. The length of the CDR3 is 16 residues. Germline V lookup: CDR1 SGHKS, CDR2 YYEKEE (reference sequence). CDR3 sequence reads: CASSLDLTGGMKTQYF. For the CDR3, the DNA is TGTGCCAGCAGCTTAGATTTAACAGGGGGCATGAAGACCCAGTACTTC.

This chain uses TRBV12-2 with TRBJ2-7; the table's TRBD1 call for D was not verified on the DNA. TRBV12-2 represents a pseudogene. The length of the CDR3 is 14 residues. CDR3 sequence reads: CASSKTGGTREQYF. In DNA, the CDR3 is TGTGCAAGTTCTAAGACAGGGGGGACAAGGGAGCAGTACTTC.

This clone is a singleton in its sample. The chain carries TRBV29-1 and TRBJ2-3; TRBD1 matches 9 bases. The germline gives CDR1 SQVTM, CDR2 ANQGSEA. This CDR3 region has 14 residues. V dropped 4 bases and J dropped 5; count of bases not matched to a gene: 7. CDR3 in amino acids: CSVARTGALDTQYF. The DNA of the CDR3 is TGCAGCGTTGCCCGGACAGGGGCGCTAGATACGCAGTATTTT.

The CDR3 protein is CASTPRVAVNTEAFF. The CDR3 DNA sequence: TGTGCCAGCACCCCCAGGGTGGCTGTGAACACTGAAGCTTTCTTT. The rearrangement joins TRBV27 to TRBJ1-1; D is perhaps TRBD1 (5 bases). This CDR3 is built from 15 residues. V was pared by 7 bases and J by 0 bases, with 15 bases between. Germline CDR1 is MNHEY and CDR2 is SMNVEV (reference sequence).

The chain uses TRBV2 and TRBJ2-3; possible D gene TRBD2, 6 bases. CDR3 size: 12 residues. Trimming left V 6 bases short and J 6 bases short, with 10 bases between. Germline V gives CDR1 SNHLY, CDR2 FYNNEI. CDR3 residues: CASRILADTQYF. The DNA for the CDR3 is TGTGCCAGCAGGATACTAGCTGATACGCAGTATTTT.

About this clone: Relative to the germline gene, one junction end is altered; a read error may explain this. The CDR3 loop is CACSWGIQETQYF. Here the CDR3 DNA reads TGTGCCTGCAGTTGGGGGATACAAGAGACCCAGTACTTC. The rearrangement uses TRBV6-6 and TRBJ2-5; D tentatively fits TRBD1 or TRBD2 (5 bases each). CDR3 length equals 13 residues. Per germline, CDR1 MNHNY and CDR2 SVGAGI (reference sequence).

The chain links TRBV11-1 to TRBJ2-7, with D perhaps matching TRBD2 (6 bases). Germline CDR1 reads SGHAT; CDR2 reads FQDESV (reference sequence). The CDR3 length is 15 residues. The ends were cut back, 5 bases at V and 0 bases at J, with 14 bases in the middle. The CDR3 DNA reads TGTGCCAGCAGCCAAATAGCGGTTAGCTCCTACGAGCAGTACTTC. The encoded protein is CASSQIAVSSYEQYF.

This chain's CDR3 is CASSSVGQGTMNTEAFF. The CDR3 bases are TGCGCCAGCAGCAGTGTGGGACAGGGGACAATGAACACTGAAGCTTTCTTT. The chain is built from TRBV5-1 and TRBJ1-1, with 10 bases aligning to TRBD1. This CDR3 has 17 amino acids. The trim removed 4 bases at V and 0 bases at J, leaving 9 bases unmatched. Germline values: CDR1 SGHRS, CDR2 YFSETQ.

As to this clone: One junction end disagrees with the germline gene, perhaps due to a read error. CDR3 bases: TGTGCCTGCAGGGACAGGGAAGCTTTCTTT. Translated: CACRDREAFF. The chain joins TRBV6-1 to TRBJ1-1; 8 bases align to TRBD1. From germline, CDR1 is MNHNS and CDR2 SASEGT. The CDR3 runs to 10 residues.

This clone showed up many times. The sample has other DNA sequences that encode this CDR3 too. The chain carries TRBV28 and TRBJ1-5, with 7 bases matching TRBD1. The V segment lost 5 bases and the J segment 3 bases; nucleotides outside the gene matches: 10. From germline, CDR1 is MDHEN and CDR2 SYDVKM. The CDR3 spans 16 residues. The chain's CDR3 is CASSIYQTGTNQPQHF. Written as DNA, the CDR3 is TGTGCCAGCAGTATTTACCAGACAGGGACCAATCAGCCCCAGCATTTT.

This rearrangement joins TRBV7-8 to TRBJ2-7; 10 nucleotides line up with TRBD1. Germline V gene sequence: CDR1 SGHVS, CDR2 FQNEAQ. V shed 5 bases and J 3 bases; nucleotides not matched to a gene: 4. The CDR3 sequence is 14 residues long. CDR3 bases: TGTGCCAGCAGCACCGGGACAGGGGACTACGAGCAGTACTTC. Protein product: CASSTGTGDYEQYF.